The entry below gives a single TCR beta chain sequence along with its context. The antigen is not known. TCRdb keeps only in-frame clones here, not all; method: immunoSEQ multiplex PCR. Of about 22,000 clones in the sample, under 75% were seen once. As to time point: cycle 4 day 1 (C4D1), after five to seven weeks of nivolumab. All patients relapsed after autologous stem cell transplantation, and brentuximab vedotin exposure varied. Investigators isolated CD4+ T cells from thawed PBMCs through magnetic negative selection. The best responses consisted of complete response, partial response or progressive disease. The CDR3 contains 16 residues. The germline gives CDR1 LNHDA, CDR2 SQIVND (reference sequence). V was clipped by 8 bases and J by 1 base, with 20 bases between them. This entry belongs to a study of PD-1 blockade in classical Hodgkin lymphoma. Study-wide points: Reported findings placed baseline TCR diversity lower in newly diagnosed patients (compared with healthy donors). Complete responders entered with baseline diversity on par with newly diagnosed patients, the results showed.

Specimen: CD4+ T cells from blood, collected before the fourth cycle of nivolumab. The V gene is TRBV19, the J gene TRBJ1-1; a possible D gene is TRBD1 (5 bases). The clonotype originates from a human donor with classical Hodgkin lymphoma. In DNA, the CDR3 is TGTGCCAGTCAACTCGGGATCGGGCAGGGGAACACTGAAGCTTTCTTT. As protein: CASQLGIGQGNTEAFF.